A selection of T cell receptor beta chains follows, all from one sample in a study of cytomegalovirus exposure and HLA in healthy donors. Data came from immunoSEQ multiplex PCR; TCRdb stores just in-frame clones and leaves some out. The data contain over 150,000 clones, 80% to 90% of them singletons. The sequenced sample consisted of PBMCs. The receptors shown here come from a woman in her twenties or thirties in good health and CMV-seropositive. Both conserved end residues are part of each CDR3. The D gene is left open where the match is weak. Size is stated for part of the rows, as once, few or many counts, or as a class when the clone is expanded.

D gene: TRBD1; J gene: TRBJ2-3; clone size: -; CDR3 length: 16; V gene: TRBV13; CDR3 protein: CASSLALGTATDTQYF; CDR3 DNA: TGTGCCAGCAGCTTGGCCCTCGGGACAGCCACAGATACGCAGTATTTT
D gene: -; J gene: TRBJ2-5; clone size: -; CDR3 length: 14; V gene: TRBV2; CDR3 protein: CASSVRRLEETQYF; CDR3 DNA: TGTGCCAGCAGCGTTCGGCGGTTGGAAGAGACCCAGTACTTC
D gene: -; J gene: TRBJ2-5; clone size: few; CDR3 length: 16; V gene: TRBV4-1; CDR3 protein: CASSQDSQGRVETQYF; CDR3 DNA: TGCGCCAGCAGCCAAGATTCCCAGGGTCGGGTAGAGACCCAGTACTTC
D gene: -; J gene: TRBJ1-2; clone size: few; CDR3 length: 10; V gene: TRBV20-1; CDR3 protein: CSASGLGYTF; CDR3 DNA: TGCAGTGCTAGTGGGCTTGGCTACACCTTC
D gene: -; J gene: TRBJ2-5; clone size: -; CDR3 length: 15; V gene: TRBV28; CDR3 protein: CASKLGGTFQETQYF; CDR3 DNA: TGTGCCAGCAAGCTTGGCGGCACCTTCCAAGAGACCCAGTACTTC
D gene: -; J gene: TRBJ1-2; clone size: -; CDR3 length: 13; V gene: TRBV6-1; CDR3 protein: CASHRESNYGYTF; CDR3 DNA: TGTGCCAGCCATCGGGAGTCTAACTATGGCTACACCTTC
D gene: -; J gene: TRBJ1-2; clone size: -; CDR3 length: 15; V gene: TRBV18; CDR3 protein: CASSPFPGQTNGYTF; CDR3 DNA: TGTGCCAGCTCACCCTTCCCAGGACAGACTAATGGCTACACCTTC
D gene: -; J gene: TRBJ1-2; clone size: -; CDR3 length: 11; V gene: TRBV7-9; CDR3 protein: CASSLNYGYTF; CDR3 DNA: TGTGCCAGCAGCCTCAACTATGGCTACACCTTC
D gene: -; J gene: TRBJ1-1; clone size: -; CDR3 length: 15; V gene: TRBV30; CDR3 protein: CAWTQGLSRNTEAFF; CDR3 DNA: TGTGCCTGGACACAAGGACTCAGCCGAAACACTGAAGCTTTCTTT
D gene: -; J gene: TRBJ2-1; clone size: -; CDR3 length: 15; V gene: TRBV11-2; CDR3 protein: CASSLEQSSYNEQFF; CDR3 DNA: TGTGCCAGCAGCTTAGAACAGAGCTCCTACAATGAGCAGTTCTTC
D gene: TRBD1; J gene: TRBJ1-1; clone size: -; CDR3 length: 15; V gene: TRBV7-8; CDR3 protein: CASSAGQGLNTEAFF; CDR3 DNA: TGTGCCAGCAGCGCGGGACAGGGGCTGAACACTGAAGCTTTCTTT
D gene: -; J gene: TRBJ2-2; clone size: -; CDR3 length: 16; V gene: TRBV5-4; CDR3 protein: CASSPPGHSNTGELFF; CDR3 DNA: TGTGCCAGCTCCCCTCCGGGACATTCGAACACCGGGGAGCTGTTTTTT
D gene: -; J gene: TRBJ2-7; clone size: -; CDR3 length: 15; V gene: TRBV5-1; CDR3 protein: CASSFTTVQGYEQYF; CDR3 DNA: TGCGCCAGCAGCTTTACTACCGTACAGGGCTACGAGCAGTACTTC
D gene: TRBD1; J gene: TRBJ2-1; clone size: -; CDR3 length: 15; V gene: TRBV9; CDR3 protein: CASSVRDRPYNEQFF; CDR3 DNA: TGTGCCAGCAGCGTTAGGGACAGACCCTACAATGAGCAGTTCTTC
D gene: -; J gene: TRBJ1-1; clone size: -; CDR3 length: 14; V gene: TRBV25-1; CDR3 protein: CASSPGLGNTEAFF; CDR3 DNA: TGTGCCAGCAGTCCTGGACTCGGGAACACTGAAGCTTTCTTT
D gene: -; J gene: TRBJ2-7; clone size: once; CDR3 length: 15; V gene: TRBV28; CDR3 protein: CASHGPPSATYEQYF; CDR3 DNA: TGTGCCAGCCATGGTCCCCCTAGCGCTACCTACGAGCAGTACTTC
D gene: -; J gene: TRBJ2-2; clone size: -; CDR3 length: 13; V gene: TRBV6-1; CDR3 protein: CASYDAAYGELFF; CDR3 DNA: TGTGCCAGCTATGACGCGGCCTACGGGGAGCTGTTTTTT
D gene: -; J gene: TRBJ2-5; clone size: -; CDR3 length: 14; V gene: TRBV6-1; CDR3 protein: CASSGGYRAETQYF; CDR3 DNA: TGTGCCAGCAGTGGAGGGTACAGGGCAGAGACCCAGTACTTC
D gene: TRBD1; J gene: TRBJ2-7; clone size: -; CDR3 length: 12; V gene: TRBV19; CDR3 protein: CASNQGAGEQYF; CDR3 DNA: TGTGCCAGTAACCAGGGGGCAGGCGAGCAGTACTTC
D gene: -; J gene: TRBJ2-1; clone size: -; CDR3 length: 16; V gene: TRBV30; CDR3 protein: CAWRRQTTITYNEQFF; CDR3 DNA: TGTGCCTGGAGGCGGCAGACCACCATCACCTACAATGAGCAGTTCTTC
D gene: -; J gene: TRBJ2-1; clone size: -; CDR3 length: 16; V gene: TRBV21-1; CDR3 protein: CASSPRPGTGYNEQFF; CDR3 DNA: TGTGCCAGCAGCCCACGCCCCGGGACAGGATACAATGAGCAGTTCTTC
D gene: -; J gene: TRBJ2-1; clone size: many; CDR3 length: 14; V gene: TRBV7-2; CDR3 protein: CASSLRRSYNEQFF; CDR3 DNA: TGTGCCAGCAGCTTACGGAGATCCTACAATGAGCAGTTCTTC
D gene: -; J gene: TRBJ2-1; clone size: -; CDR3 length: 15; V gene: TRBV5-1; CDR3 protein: CASIDHPGLYNEQFF; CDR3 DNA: TGCGCCAGCATTGACCATCCGGGACTTTACAATGAGCAGTTCTTC
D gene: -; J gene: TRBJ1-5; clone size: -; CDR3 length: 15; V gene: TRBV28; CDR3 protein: CASSLEGLGGQPQHF; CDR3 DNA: TGTGCCAGCAGTTTAGAGGGCTTGGGCGGTCAGCCCCAGCATTTT
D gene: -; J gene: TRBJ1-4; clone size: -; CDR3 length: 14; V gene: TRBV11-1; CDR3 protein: CASTRSATNEKLFF; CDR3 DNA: TGTGCCAGCACCAGGTCAGCAACTAATGAAAAACTGTTTTTT